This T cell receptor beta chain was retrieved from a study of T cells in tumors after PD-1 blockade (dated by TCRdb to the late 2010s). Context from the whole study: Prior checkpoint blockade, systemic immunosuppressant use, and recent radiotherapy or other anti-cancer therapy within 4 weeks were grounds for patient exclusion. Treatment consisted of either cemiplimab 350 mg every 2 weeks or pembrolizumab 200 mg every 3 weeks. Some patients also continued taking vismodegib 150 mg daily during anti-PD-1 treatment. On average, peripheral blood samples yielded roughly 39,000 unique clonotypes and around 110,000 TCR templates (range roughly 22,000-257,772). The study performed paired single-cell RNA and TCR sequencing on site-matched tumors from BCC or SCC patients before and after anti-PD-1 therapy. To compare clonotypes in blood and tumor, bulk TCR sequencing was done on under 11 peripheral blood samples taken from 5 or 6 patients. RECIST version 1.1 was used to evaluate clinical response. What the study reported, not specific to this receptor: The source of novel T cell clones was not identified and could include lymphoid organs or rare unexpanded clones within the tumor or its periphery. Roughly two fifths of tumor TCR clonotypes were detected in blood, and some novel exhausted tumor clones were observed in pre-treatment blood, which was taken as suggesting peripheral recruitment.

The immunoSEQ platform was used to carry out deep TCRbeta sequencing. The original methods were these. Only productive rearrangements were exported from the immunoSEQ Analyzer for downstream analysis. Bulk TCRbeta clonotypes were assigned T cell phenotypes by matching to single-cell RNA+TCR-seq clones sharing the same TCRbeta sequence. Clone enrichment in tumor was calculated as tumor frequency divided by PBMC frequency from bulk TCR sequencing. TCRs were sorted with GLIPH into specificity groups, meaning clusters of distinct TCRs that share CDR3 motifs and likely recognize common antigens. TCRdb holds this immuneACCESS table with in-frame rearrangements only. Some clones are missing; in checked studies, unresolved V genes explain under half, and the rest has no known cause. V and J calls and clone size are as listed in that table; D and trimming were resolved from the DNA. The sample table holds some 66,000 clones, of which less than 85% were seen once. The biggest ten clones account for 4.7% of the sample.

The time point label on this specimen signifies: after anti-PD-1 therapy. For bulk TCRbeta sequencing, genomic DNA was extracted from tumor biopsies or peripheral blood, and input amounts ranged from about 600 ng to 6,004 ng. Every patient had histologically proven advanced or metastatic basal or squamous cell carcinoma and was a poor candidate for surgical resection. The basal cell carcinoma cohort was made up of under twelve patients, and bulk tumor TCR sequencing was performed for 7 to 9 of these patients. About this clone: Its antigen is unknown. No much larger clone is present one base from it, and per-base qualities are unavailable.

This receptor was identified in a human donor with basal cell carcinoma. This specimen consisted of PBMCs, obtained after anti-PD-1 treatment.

The CDR3 region has the sequence CASSLSAEGRQYF. The DNA is as follows: TGTGCCAGCAGCTTATCTGCGGAGGGGCGGCAGTACTTC. Here the chain combines TRBV5-5 and TRBJ2-7; a tentative D call is TRBD2 (6 bases match). The germline V gene (reference sequence) gives CDR1 as SGHKS and CDR2 as YYEKEE. The CDR3, from cysteine to phenylalanine, totals 13 residues. CDR3 DNA is the only sequence kept; it has 39 bases, read in frame from the first base. Between the V and J ends, shortened by 2 bases and 9 bases respectively, the junction contains 15 bases. Here the CDR3 is joined to the reference TRBV5-5 and TRBJ2-7 genes, and the full variable domain is: DAGVTQSPTHLIKTRGQQVTLRCSPISGHKSVSWYQQVLGQGPQFIFQYYEKEERGRGNFPDRFSARQFPNYSSELNVNALLLGDSALYLCASSLSAEGRQYFGPGTRLTVT.